This T cell receptor beta chain was observed in a study of blood T cells in healthy people across ages. Regarding the study as a whole: TCR beta diversity tracked closely with naive T cell percentage.

This clonotype occurred a few times. The antigen remains undetermined. Primed by a sample-barcoded 5' primer and a J-beta primer mix, a second PCR proceeded for 7 to 11 cycles. Using its own MiXCR run on the 5' RACE reads, TCRdb lists one record per CDR3 protein. Among 650,000 to 800,000 distinct CDR3 sequences listed, about 51% were seen once. V was shortened by 5 bases and J by 8 bases, with 15 bases between the two germline ends. Germline-derived CDR1 and CDR2 are SGHVS and FNYEAQ. The CDR3 totals 13 residues. This receptor was identified in a woman of 80 years or more in good health. Input material: blood. This chain uses TRBV7-6 with TRBJ1-1; possible D gene TRBD1, 5 bases. CDR3 in amino acids: CASSVLGAPEAFF. The CDR3 DNA reads TGTGCCAGCAGCGTATTAGGGGCACCCGAAGCTTTCTTT.